The clone carrying this T cell receptor beta chain has a handful of counts. Its cognate antigen is unknown. The CDR3 totals 13 residues. The V gene's germline CDR1 is KGHDR and CDR2 SFDVKD. Trimming took off 7 bases at V and 1 base at J, with 9 bases between the two ends. This sample was included in a study of T-cell memory formation after mild COVID-19. Study-level results: Cross-reactive memory appears to have joined, as suggested by some responding clones showing up in pre-infection memory. Clones contracting across day 15 to 85 had a balanced CD4/CD8 profile; later expanding clones leaned CD4+.

TCRdb reprocessed the 5' RACE reads via MiXCR and lists one record per CDR3 protein. The table has about 430,000 distinct CDR3 sequences, about 24% seen once; the top ten hold 8.5% to 9%. The source is an adult woman who had mild COVID-19 (a few samples of this study predate the infection). Cell type and time point are not known. Source material: PBMCs or a T cell subset sorted from them (not recorded which). J is TRBJ2-5 and V is TRBV24-1, with D perhaps TRBD1 (6 bases). CDR3 loop: CATRLTGQETQYF. CDR3 sequence (DNA): TGTGCCACCAGATTGACAGGCCAAGAGACCCAGTACTTC.